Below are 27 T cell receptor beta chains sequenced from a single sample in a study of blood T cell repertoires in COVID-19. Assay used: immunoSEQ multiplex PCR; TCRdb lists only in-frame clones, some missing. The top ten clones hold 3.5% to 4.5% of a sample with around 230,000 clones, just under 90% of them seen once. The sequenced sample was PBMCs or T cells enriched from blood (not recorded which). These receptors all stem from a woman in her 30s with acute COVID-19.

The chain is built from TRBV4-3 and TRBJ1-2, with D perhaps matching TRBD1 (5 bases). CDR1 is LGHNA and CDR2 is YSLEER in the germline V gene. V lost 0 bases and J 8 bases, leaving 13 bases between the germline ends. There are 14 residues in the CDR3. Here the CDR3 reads CASSQDPQGRGYTF. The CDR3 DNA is TGCGCCAGCAGCCAAGATCCCCAGGGTCGCGGCTACACCTTC.

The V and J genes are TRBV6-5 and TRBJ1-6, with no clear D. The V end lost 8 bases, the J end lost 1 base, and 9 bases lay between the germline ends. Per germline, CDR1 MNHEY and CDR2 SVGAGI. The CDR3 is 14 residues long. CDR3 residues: CASGTKSYNSPLHF. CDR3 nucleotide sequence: TGTGCCAGCGGTACAAAATCCTATAATTCACCCCTCCACTTT.

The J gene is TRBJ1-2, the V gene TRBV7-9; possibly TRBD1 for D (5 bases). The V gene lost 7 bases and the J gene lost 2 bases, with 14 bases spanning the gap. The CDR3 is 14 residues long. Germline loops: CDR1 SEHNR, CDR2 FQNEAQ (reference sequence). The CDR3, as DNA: TGTGCCAGCACCGCCCCGACAGAAAACTATGGCTACACCTTC. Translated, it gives CASTAPTENYGYTF.

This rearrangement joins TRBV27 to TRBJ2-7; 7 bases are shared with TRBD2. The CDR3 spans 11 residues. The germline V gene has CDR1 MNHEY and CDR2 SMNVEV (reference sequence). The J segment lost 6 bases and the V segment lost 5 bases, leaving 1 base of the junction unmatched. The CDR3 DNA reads TGTGCCAGCAGTGGGGGGGTCGAGCAGTACTTC. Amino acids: CASSGGVEQYF.

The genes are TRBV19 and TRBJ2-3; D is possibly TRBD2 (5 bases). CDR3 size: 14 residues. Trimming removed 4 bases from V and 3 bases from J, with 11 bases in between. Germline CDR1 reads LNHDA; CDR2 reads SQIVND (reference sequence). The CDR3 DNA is TGTGCCAGTAGTACGGGGATCCCAACAGATACGCAGTATTTT. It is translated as CASSTGIPTDTQYF.

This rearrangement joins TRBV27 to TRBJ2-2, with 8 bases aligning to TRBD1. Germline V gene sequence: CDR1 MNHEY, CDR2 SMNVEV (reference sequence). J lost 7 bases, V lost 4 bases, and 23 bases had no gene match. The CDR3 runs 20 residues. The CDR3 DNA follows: TGTGCCAGCAGTTCGACGGACAGGGCCCCGGTTGGGTCGTATCACGGGGAGCTGTTTTTT. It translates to CASSSTDRAPVGSYHGELFF.

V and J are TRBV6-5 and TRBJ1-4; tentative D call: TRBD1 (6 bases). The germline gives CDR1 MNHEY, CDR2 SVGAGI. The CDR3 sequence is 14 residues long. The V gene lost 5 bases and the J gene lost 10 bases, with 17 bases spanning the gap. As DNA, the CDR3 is TGTGCCAGCAGTATGACAGGCGTCGTTCGAAAACTGTTTTTT. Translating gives CASSMTGVVRKLFF.

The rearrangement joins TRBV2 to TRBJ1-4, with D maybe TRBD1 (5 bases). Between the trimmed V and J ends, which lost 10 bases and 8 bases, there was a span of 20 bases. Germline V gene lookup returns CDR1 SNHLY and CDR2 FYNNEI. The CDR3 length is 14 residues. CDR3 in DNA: TGTGCCACCGCACTTGGGGGGAATAGGGAAAAACTGTTTTTT. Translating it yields CATALGGNREKLFF.

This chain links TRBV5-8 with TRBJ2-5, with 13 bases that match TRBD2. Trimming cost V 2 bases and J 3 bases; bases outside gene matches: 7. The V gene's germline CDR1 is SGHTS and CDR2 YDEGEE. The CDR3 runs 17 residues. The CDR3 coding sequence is TGTGCCAGCAGCTTAGGACTAGCGGGGGAAGGGAAAGAGACCCAGTACTTC. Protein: CASSLGLAGEGKETQYF.

DNA for the CDR3: TGTGCCAGCAGCCAAGTAGGGACAGGGGGGAACGAGCAGTACTTC. Residues: CASSQVGTGGNEQYF. The V call is TRBV4-2, the J call TRBJ2-7; 11 bases fit TRBD1. The germline gives CDR1 LGHNA, CDR2 YNFKEQ. The CDR3 is 15 residues long. V dropped 1 base and J dropped 5; count of bases not matched to a gene: 4.

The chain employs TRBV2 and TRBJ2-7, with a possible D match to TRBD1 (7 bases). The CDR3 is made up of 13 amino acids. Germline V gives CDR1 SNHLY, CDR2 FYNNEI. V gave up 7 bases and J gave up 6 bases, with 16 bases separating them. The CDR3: CASTGIQGGEQYF. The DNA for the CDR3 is TGTGCCAGCACCGGGATTCAGGGGGGCGAGCAGTACTTC.

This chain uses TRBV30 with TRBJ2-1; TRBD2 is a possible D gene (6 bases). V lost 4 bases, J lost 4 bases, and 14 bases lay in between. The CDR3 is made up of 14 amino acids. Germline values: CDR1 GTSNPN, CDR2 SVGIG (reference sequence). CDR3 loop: CAWKTGLSYNEQFF. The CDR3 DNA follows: TGTGCCTGGAAAACAGGACTATCTTACAATGAGCAGTTCTTC. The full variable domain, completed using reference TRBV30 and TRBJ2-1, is SQTIHQWPATLVQPVGSPLSLECTVEGTSNPNLYWYRQAAGRGLQLLFYSVGIGQISSEVPQNLSASRPQDRQFILSSKKLLLSDSGFYLCAWKTGLSYNEQFFGPGTRLTVL.

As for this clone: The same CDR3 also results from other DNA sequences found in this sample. CDR3 in amino acids: CASSPGGGTEAFF. The CDR3 bases are TGCGCCAGCAGTCCAGGGGGAGGCACTGAAGCTTTCTTT. This rearrangement joins TRBV5-1 to TRBJ1-1; 7 bases match TRBD1. This CDR3 has 13 amino acids. Trimming took 5 bases from V and 4 from J; bases not matched to a gene: 5. Looked up from germline, CDR1 is SGHRS and CDR2 is YFSETQ.

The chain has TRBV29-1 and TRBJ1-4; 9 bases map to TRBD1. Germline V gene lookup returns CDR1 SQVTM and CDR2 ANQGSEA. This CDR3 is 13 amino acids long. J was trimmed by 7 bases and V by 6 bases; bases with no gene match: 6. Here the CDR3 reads CSVHTGGGEKLFF. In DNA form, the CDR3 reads TGCAGCGTCCATACAGGGGGCGGTGAAAAACTGTTTTTT.

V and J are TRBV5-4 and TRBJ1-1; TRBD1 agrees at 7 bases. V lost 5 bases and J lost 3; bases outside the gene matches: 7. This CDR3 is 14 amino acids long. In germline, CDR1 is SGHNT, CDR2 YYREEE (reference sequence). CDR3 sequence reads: CASRLGGRDTEAFF. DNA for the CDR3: TGTGCCAGCAGACTAGGGGGCAGGGACACTGAAGCTTTCTTT.

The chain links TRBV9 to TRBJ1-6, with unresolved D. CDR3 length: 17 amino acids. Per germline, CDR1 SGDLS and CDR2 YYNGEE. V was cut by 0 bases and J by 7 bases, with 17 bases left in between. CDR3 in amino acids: CASSVGTDRGWNSPLHF. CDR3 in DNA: TGTGCCAGCAGCGTAGGGACCGATCGGGGTTGGAATTCACCCCTCCACTTT.

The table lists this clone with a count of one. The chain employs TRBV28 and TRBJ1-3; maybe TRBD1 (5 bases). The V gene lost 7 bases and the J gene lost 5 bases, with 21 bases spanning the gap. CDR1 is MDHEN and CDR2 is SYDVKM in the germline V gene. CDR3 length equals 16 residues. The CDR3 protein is CASTSTGEGPRNTIYF. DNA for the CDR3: TGTGCCAGCACCTCAACGGGGGAGGGACCCAGAAACACCATATATTTT.

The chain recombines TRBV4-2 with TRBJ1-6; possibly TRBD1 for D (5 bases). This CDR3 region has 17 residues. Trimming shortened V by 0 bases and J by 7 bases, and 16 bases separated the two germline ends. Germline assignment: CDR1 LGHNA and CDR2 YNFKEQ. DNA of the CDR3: TGTGCCAGCAGCCAAGAAAGGGGCTTGGTTGGAAATTCACCCCTCCACTTT. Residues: CASSQERGLVGNSPLHF.

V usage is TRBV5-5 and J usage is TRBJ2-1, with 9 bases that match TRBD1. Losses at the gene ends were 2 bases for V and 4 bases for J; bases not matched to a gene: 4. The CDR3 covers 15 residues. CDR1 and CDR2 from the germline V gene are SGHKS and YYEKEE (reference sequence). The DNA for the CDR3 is TGTGCCAGCAGCTTCCGGGACAGGGAATACAATGAGCAGTTCTTC. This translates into CASSFRDREYNEQFF.

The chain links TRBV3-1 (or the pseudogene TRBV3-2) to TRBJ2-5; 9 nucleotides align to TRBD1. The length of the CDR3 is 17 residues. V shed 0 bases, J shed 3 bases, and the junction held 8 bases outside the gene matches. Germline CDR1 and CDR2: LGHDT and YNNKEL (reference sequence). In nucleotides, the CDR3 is TGTGCCAGCAGCCAAGAAGGGGACAGGGCTATCAAAGAGACCCAGTACTTC. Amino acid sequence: CASSQEGDRAIKETQYF.

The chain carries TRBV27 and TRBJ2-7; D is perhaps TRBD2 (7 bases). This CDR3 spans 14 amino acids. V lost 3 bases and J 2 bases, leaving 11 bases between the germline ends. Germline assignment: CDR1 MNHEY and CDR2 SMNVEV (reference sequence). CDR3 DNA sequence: TGTGCCAGCAGTTTGCGGGGGCCCACCTACGAGCAGTACTTC. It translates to CASSLRGPTYEQYF.

The CDR3 nucleotides are TGCGCCAGCAGCCCGACATACGGCTATGGCTACACCTTC. Protein sequence: CASSPTYGYGYTF. This chain joins TRBV5-1 and TRBJ1-2, with unresolved D. There are 13 residues in the CDR3. The V gene lost 4 bases and the J gene lost 4 bases, with 11 bases spanning the gap. Germline V lookup: CDR1 SGHRS, CDR2 YFSETQ.

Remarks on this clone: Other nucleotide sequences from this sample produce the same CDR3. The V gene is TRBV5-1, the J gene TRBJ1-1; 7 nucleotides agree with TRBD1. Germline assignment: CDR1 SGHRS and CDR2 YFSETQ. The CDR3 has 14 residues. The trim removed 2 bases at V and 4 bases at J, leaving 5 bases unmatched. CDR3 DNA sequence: TGCGCCAGCAGCTTAGACAGGGCGGGCACTGAAGCTTTCTTT. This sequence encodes CASSLDRAGTEAFF.

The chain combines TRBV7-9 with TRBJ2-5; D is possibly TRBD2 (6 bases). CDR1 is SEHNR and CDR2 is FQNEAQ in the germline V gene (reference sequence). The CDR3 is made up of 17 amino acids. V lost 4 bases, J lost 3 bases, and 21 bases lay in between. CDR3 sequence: CASSYIWAEGLEETQYF. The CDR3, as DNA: TGTGCCAGCAGCTATATATGGGCGGAGGGCTTAGAAGAGACCCAGTACTTC.

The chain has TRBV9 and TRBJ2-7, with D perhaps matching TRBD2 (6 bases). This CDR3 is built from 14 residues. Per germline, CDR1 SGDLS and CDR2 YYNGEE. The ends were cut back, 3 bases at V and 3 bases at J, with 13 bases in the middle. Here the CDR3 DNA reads TGTGCCAGCAGCGAGGAGGGGCAGGGCTACGAGCAGTACTTC. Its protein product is CASSEEGQGYEQYF.

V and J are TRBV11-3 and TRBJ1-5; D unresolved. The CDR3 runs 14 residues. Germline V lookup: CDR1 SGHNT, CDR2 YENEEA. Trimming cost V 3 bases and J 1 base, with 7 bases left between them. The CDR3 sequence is CASSFTESNQPQHF. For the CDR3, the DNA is TGTGCCAGCAGCTTTACAGAAAGCAATCAGCCCCAGCATTTT.

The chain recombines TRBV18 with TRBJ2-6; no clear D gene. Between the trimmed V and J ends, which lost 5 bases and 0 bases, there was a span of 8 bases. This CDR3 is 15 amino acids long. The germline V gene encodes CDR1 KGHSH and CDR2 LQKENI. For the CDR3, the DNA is TGTGCCAGCTCATCTGACAACTCTGGGGCCAACGTCCTGACTTTC. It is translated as CASSSDNSGANVLTF.